This TCR beta chain was captured by sequencing in a study of Ad26.COV2.S vaccination and SARS-CoV-2 variants. About the research overall: Enrolled in COV1001, the donor was in the Ad26.COV2.S trial arm, which received the vaccine. Participants got Ad26.COV2.S intramuscularly, once or twice 56 days apart.

Whole-study findings and limits: It was reported that spike-specific CD8+ and CD4+ T cell responses were substantially broad after vaccination. Placebo recipients trailed vaccine recipients in spike-specific TCR breadth.

V was trimmed by 5 bases and J by 13 bases, leaving 18 bases between them. The CDR3 loop spans 13 amino acids. Germline V gives CDR1 SNHLY, CDR2 FYNNEI. As for this clone: Its antigen is not known.

Noted treatment: roughly 18 received Ad26.COV2.S at low or high dose, single or two shots; five or six received placebo; per-sample allocation not given. Specimens were obtained on day 63 following the first vaccine or placebo injection. Method: immunoSEQ multiplex PCR; TCRdb's copy keeps in-frame clones and lacks some. The sample gives fewer than 500,000 clones, about 90% of which show up once; less than 5.5% is in the top ten. The material sequenced was peripheral blood, taken in a trial of Ad26.COV2.S vaccine versus placebo. The V and J genes are TRBV2 and TRBJ2-1; a possible D gene is TRBD2 (7 bases). The TCR was taken from a person aged 18-60 years who received the Ad26.COV2.S COVID-19 vaccine or a placebo. CDR3 protein: CASSPNREGPQFF. In DNA, the CDR3 is TGTGCCAGCAGTCCGAACAGGGAGGGACCCCAGTTCTTC.